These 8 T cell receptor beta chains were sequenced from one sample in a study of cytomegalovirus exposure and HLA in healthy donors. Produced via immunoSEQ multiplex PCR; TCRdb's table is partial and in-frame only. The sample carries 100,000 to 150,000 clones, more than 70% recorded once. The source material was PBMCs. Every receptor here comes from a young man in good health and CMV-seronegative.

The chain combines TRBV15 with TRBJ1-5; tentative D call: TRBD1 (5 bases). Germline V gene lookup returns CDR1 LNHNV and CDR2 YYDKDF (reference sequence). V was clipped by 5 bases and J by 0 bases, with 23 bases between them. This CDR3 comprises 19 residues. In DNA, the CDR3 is TGTGCCACCAGCTGGGGGGGGGTGTACGGGGGGATTAGCAATCAGCCCCAGCATTTT. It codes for CATSWGGVYGGISNQPQHF.

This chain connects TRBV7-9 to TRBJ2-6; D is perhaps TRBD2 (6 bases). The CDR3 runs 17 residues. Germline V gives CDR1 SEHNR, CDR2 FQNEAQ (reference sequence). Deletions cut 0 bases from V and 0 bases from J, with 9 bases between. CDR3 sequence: CASSLAVGSSGANVLTF. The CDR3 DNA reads TGTGCCAGCAGCTTAGCGGTCGGGAGCTCTGGGGCCAACGTCCTGACTTTC.

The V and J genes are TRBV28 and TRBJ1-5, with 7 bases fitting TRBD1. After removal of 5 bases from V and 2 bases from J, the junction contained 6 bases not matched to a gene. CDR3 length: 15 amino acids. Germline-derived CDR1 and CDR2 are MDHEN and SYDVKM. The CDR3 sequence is CASSATGWGNQPQHF. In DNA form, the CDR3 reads TGTGCCAGCAGTGCGACAGGGTGGGGCAATCAGCCCCAGCATTTT.

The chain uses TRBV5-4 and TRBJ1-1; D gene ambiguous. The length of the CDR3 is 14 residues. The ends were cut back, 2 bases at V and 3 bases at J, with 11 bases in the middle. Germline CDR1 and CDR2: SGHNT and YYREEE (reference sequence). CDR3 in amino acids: CASSLADRDTEAFF. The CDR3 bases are TGTGCCAGCAGCTTAGCGGACCGGGACACTGAAGCTTTCTTT.

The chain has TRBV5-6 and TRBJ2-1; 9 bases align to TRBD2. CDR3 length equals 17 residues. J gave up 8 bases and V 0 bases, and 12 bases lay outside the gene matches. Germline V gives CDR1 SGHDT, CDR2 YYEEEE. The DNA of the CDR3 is TGTGCCAGCAGCTTGGGGACTAGCGCCATCGGGGGCGATGAGCAGTTCTTC. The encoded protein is CASSLGTSAIGGDEQFF.

The CDR3: CASSTGGRNQPQHF. In DNA form, the CDR3 reads TGTGCCAGTAGTACAGGGGGCAGGAATCAGCCCCAGCATTTT. V gene TRBV6-5 combines with J gene TRBJ1-5; TRBD1 matches at 9 bases. Germline CDR1 MNHEY, CDR2 SVGAGI. This CDR3 spans 14 amino acids. V shed 9 bases and J 4 bases; nucleotides not matched to a gene: 7.

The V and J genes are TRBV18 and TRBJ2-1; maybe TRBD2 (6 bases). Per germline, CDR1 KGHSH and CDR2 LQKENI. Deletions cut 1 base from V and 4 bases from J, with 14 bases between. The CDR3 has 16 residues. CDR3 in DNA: TGTGCCAGCTCACCACTCTGGAGGGCCGGTTACAATGAGCAGTTCTTC. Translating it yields CASSPLWRAGYNEQFF.

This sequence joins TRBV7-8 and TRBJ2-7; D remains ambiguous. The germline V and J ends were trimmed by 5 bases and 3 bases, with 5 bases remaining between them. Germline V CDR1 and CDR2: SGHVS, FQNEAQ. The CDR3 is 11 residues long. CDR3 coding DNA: TGTGCCAGCAGCAATAACTACGAGCAGTACTTC. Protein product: CASSNNYEQYF.